The 18 T cell receptor beta chains in this list originate from one sample, sequenced in a study of T cell responses to AZD1222 COVID-19 vaccine. Sequenced by immunoSEQ multiplex PCR; TCRdb stores in-frame clones only, minus some. Of 140,000 to 150,000 clones in the sample, roughly 91% are singletons; the top ten hold approximately 2.1%. Source: peripheral blood, taken on day 0 of AZD1222 vaccination. All receptors derive from an adult in good health.

V gene TRBV2 combines with J gene TRBJ1-2; D might be TRBD1 (5 bases). Germline CDR1 reads SNHLY; CDR2 reads FYNNEI. The V and J ends lost 3 bases and 8 bases respectively, with 13 bases between them. This CDR3 is 13 amino acids long. This CDR3 reads CASSEDNEYGYTF. The DNA of the CDR3 is TGTGCCAGCAGTGAGGACAACGAATACGGCTACACCTTC.

The rearrangement joins TRBV20-1 to TRBJ1-5, with 7 nucleotides matching TRBD1. Germline loops: CDR1 DFQATT, CDR2 SNEGSKA (reference sequence). Trimming removed 6 bases from V and 11 bases from J; junction bases left unmatched: 7. The CDR3 has 11 amino acids. CDR3 DNA: TGCAGTGCCACAGGGGATAAATCCCAGCATTTT. Translating gives CSATGDKSQHF.

V usage is TRBV6-5 and J usage is TRBJ1-6; D is ambiguous. The CDR3 extends over 12 amino acids. Trimming left V 0 bases short and J 9 bases short, with 3 bases between. Germline values: CDR1 MNHEY, CDR2 SVGAGI. CDR3 loop: CASSYSTSPLHF. The CDR3 nucleotides are TGTGCCAGCAGTTACTCGACTTCACCCCTCCACTTT.

The genes are TRBV6-4 and TRBJ2-1, with a tentative D call TRBD2 (5 bases). The CDR3 loop spans 15 amino acids. Germline CDR1 and CDR2: MRHNA and SNTAGT. V was shortened by 0 bases and J by 5 bases, with 11 bases between the two germline ends. In nucleotides, the CDR3 is TGTGCCAGCAGTGACTCTACCACGGGAAACAATGAGCAGTTCTTC. Translating gives CASSDSTTGNNEQFF.

The chain combines TRBV12-3 or TRBV12-4 with TRBJ1-5; D remains ambiguous. CDR3 size: 13 residues. Deletions cut 6 bases from V and 3 bases from J, with 9 bases between. CDR3 nucleotide sequence: TGTGCCAGCAGCCTCGAATACAATCAGCCCCAGCATTTT. This gives the protein CASSLEYNQPQHF.

The V and J genes are TRBV19 and TRBJ2-1; 7 positions match TRBD2. The CDR3 runs to 17 residues. Looked up from germline, CDR1 is LNHDA and CDR2 is SQIVND (reference sequence). The ends lost 5 bases at V and 0 bases at J; junction bases unmatched: 10. The CDR3 bases are TGTGCCAGTAGTGTTAGCGGGTCTCTAAGCTCCTACAATGAGCAGTTCTTC. Amino acids: CASSVSGSLSSYNEQFF.

The chain recombines TRBV3-1 (or the pseudogene TRBV3-2) with TRBJ2-5; possibly TRBD1 or TRBD2 for D (5 bases each). The CDR3 runs 13 residues. The V end was cut by 5 bases, the J end by 5 bases, with 12 bases between. Germline V gives CDR1 LGHDT, CDR2 YNNKEL (reference sequence). The CDR3 DNA is TGTGCCAGCAGCGTGCACGGGGCCGAGACCCAGTACTTC. Translating it yields CASSVHGAETQYF.

This chain links TRBV25-1 with TRBJ1-2; 7 positions agree with TRBD1. This CDR3 is 13 amino acids long. The V gene's germline CDR1 is MGHDK and CDR2 SYGVNS. The V segment lost 6 bases and the J segment 11 bases; nucleotides outside the gene matches: 12. This CDR3 reads CASSLPSGGGYTF. The CDR3 nucleotides are TGTGCCAGCAGCCTGCCCTCAGGGGGTGGGTACACCTTC.

The chain carries TRBV6-6 and TRBJ2-4; D not resolved. Trimming cost V 5 bases and J 0 bases, with 8 bases left between them. Germline lookup yields CDR1 MNHNY and CDR2 SVGAGI (reference sequence). The CDR3 is 14 residues long. The CDR3 sequence: CASSKELAKNIQYF. CDR3 nucleotides: TGTGCCAGCAGTAAAGAATTAGCCAAAAACATTCAGTACTTC.

This clone was found once. The genes are TRBV3-1 (or the pseudogene TRBV3-2) and TRBJ2-2; the match to TRBD1 covers 8 bases. Trimming cost V 3 bases and J 6 bases; bases outside gene matches: 18. The germline gives CDR1 LGHDT, CDR2 YNNKEL (reference sequence). This CDR3 has 19 amino acids. DNA of the CDR3: TGTGCCAGCAGCCATTTCATCTTAGCCGGACAGGGAGAAGCCGGGGAGCTGTTTTTT. Protein: CASSHFILAGQGEAGELFF.

CDR3 loop: CASSLASGGYNEQFF. The CDR3 DNA is TGTGCCAGCAGCTTAGCTAGCGGGGGCTACAATGAGCAGTTCTTC. The chain employs TRBV5-8 and TRBJ2-1; TRBD2 aligns across 10 bases. With V trimmed by 2 bases and J by 3 bases, 2 bases remained unmatched. This CDR3 comprises 15 residues. Germline V gene lookup returns CDR1 SGHTS and CDR2 YDEGEE.

The chain employs TRBV5-1 and TRBJ2-3; D possibly corresponds to TRBD1 (6 bases). The V gene lost 4 bases and the J gene lost 4 bases, with 16 bases spanning the gap. Germline V gene lookup returns CDR1 SGHRS and CDR2 YFSETQ. The length of the CDR3 is 15 residues. CDR3 amino acids: CASSPRDTIADTQYF. The CDR3 DNA follows: TGCGCCAGCAGCCCCCGGGACACGATCGCAGATACGCAGTATTTT.

The rearrangement uses TRBV23-1 and TRBJ1-4; tentatively, D is TRBD1 (5 bases). Being an ORF, TRBV23-1 has a function that is uncertain. This CDR3 is 15 amino acids long. Trimming cost V 0 bases and J 8 bases, with 13 bases left between them. The CDR3 DNA is TGCGCCAGCAGTCAATCGACAGCAAAGGGAGAAAAACTGTTTTTT. It yields the protein CASSQSTAKGEKLFF.

V gene TRBV19 combines with J gene TRBJ1-2; TRBD1 agrees at 7 bases. J lost 4 bases, V lost 7 bases, and 6 bases had no gene match. Germline values: CDR1 LNHDA, CDR2 SQIVND (reference sequence). The CDR3 is made up of 13 amino acids. For the CDR3, the DNA is TGTGCCAGTACGACAGGGTCTCTCTATGGCTACACCTTC. Encoded protein: CASTTGSLYGYTF.

The chain uses TRBV9 and TRBJ2-2; TRBD1 or TRBD2 may be the D gene (6 bases each). The CDR3 is 16 residues long. Germline CDR1 SGDLS, CDR2 YYNGEE. Deletions cut 4 bases from V and 6 bases from J, with 19 bases between. CDR3 residues: CASSYVVGGRAGELFF. Here the CDR3 DNA reads TGTGCCAGCAGCTACGTAGTCGGGGGCCGAGCCGGGGAGCTGTTTTTT.

The chain is built from TRBV2 and TRBJ2-4; 7 nucleotides agree with TRBD1. This CDR3 is built from 13 residues. With V trimmed by 5 bases and J by 7 bases, 5 bases remained unmatched. Per germline, CDR1 SNHLY and CDR2 FYNNEI. CDR3 sequence reads: CASSYRGLNIQYF. DNA for the CDR3: TGTGCCAGCAGTTACAGGGGCTTGAACATTCAGTACTTC.

The CDR3 region has the DNA TGCGCCAGCAGCCAAGATCGGGGCAGGACGGTAGCTGAAGCTTTCTTT. Translated: CASSQDRGRTVAEAFF. The gene calls are TRBV4-1 and TRBJ1-1; possibly TRBD1 for D (5 bases). This CDR3 contains 16 residues. CDR1 is MGHRA and CDR2 is YSYEKL in the germline V gene. The V end was cut by 0 bases, the J end by 6 bases, with 17 bases between.

This clone is a singleton in its sample. The V gene is TRBV18, the J gene TRBJ1-1, with D possibly TRBD1 on 6 matching bases. Germline-derived CDR1 and CDR2 are KGHSH and LQKENI. The V end was cut by 5 bases, the J end by 4 bases, with 11 bases between. The CDR3 loop spans 13 amino acids. CDR3 protein: CASSKGGGTEAFF. CDR3 DNA: TGTGCCAGCTCAAAAGGAGGGGGCACTGAAGCTTTCTTT.